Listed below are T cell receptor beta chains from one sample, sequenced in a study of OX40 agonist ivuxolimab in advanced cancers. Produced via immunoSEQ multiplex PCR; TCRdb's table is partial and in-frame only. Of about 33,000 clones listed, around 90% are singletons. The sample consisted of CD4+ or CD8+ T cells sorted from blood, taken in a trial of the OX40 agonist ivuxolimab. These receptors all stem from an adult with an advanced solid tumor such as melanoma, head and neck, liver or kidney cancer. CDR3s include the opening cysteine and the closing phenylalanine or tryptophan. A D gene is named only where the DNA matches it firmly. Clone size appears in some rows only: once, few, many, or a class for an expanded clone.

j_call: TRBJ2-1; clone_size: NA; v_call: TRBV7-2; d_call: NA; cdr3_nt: TGTGCCAGCAGCTCCCTCCTCGGCCTCGATAAGTCCTACAATGAGCAGTTCTTC; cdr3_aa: CASSSLLGLDKSYNEQFF
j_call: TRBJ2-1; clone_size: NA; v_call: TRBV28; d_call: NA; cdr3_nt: TGTGCCAGCCACGAAGGGCCTTCTTACAATGAGCAGTTCTTC; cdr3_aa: CASHEGPSYNEQFF
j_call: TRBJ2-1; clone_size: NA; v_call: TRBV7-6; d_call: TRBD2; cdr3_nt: TGTGCCAGCAGCTTTAGACCGGGCGGCGGGGGGTTACGCTCCTACAATGAGCAGTTCTTC; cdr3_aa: CASSFRPGGGGLRSYNEQFF
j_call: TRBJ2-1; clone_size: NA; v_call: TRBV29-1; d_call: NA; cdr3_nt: TGCAGCGCTGGGTCGTACAATGAGCAGTTCTTC; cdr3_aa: CSAGSYNEQFF
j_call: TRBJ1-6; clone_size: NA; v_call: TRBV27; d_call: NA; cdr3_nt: TGTGCCAGCAGTTCCCCCTACAGCAGGGGTTCCTATAATTCACCCCTCCACTTT; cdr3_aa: CASSSPYSRGSYNSPLHF
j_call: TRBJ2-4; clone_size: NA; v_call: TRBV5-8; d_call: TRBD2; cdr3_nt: TGTGCCAGCAGCTTGACAGTAGCGGGGAACATTCAGTACTTC; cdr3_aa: CASSLTVAGNIQYF
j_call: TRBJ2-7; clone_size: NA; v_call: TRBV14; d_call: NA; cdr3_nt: TGTGCCAGCAGCCAATCTTTGGGCAGTCCCTACGAGCAGTACTTC; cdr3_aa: CASSQSLGSPYEQYF
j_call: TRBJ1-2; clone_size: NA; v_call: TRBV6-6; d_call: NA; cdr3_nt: TGTGCCAGCAGTTACAGGGGGGATGGCTACACCTTC; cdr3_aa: CASSYRGDGYTF
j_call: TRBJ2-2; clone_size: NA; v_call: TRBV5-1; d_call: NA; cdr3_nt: TGCGCCAGCAGCTTAACGTTGTTCAGGGGAAACACCGGGGAGCTGTTTTTT; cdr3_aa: CASSLTLFRGNTGELFF
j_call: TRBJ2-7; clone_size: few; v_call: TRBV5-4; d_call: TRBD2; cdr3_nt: TGTGCCACCCAAGCGGGAGCCTCCTACGAGCAGTACTTC; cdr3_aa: CATQAGASYEQYF
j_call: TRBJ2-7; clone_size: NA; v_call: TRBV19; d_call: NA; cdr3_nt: TGTGCCAGTAGTATATCGGTCGAGGGGTTCTACGAGCAGTACTTC; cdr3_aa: CASSISVEGFYEQYF
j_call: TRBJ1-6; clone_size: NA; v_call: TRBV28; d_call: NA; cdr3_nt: TGTGCCAGCAGTTTCCCCCTGACTGTTCCCCTACCCCTCCACTTT; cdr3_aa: CASSFPLTVPLPLHF
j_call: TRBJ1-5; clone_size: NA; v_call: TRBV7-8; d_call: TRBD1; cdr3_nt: TGTGCCAGCAGCTTAGGGGACAGACTTAGCAATCAGCCCCAGCATTTT; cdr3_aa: CASSLGDRLSNQPQHF
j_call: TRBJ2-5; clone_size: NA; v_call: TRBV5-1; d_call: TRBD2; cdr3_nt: TGCGCCAGCAGCTTGGCGGGGGGAGAGACCCAGTACTTC; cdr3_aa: CASSLAGGETQYF
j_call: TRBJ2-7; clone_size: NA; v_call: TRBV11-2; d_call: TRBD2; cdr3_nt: TGTGCCAGCAGCTTATATACTAGCGGGAGCTCCTACGAGCAGTACTTC; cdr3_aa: CASSLYTSGSSYEQYF
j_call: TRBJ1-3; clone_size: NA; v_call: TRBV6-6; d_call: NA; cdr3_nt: TGTGCCAGCAGTTACCAGCGGTCAAGCTCTGGAAACACCATATATTTT; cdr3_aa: CASSYQRSSSGNTIYF
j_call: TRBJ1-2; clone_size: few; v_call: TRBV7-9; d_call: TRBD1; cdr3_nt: TGTGCCAGCAGCCTGGACAGGGCCAAGGGTGGCTACACCTTC; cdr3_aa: CASSLDRAKGGYTF
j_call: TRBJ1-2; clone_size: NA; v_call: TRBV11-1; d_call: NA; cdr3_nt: TGTGCCAGCACTCTCGGGGGGGTACGGGATAACTATGGCTACACCTTC; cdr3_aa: CASTLGGVRDNYGYTF
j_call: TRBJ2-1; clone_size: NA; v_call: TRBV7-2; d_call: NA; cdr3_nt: TGTGCCAGCAGGGCTGGAGGGGGTCGGTACAATGAGCAGTTCTTC; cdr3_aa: CASRAGGGRYNEQFF
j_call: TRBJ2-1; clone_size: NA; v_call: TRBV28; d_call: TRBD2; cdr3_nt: TGTGCCACCAAACAACCGGGACTAGTCAAGAATGAGCAGTTCTTC; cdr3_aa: CATKQPGLVKNEQFF
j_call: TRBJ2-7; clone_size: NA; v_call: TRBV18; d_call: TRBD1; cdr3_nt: TGTGCCAGCTCACCAACCCCGGGACAGGGGAGATACGAGCAGTACTTC; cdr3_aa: CASSPTPGQGRYEQYF
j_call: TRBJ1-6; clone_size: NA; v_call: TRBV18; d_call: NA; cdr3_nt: TGTGCCAGCTCACCACAGGGAGCCCGGGGACGGAATTCACCCCTCCACTTT; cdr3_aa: CASSPQGARGRNSPLHF
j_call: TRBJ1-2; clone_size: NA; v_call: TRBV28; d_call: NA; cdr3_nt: TGTGCCAGCAGAACCCGGGTGGGTGGCTACACCTTC; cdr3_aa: CASRTRVGGYTF
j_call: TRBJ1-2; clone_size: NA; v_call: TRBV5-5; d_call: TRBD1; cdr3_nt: TGTGCCAGCATCCTACGAGCCGGGACAGATCAAAGGCATGGCTACACCTTC; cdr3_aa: CASILRAGTDQRHGYTF
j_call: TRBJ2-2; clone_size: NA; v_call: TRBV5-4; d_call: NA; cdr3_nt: TGTGCCAGCAGCCCCACCTTGAACACCGGGGAGCTGTTTTTT; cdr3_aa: CASSPTLNTGELFF
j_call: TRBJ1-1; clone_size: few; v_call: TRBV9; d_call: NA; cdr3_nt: TGTGCCAGCAGCGTAGAGTTAAAGCCTGAAGCTTTCTTT; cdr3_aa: CASSVELKPEAFF
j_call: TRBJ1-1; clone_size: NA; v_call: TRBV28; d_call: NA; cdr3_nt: TGTGCCAGCAGGGAGAACACTGAAGCTTTCTTT; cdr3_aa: CASRENTEAFF
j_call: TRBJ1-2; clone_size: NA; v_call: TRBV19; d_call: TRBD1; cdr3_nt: TGTGCCAGTAGTCCCCGACAGGGACTCTATGGCTACACCTTC; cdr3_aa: CASSPRQGLYGYTF
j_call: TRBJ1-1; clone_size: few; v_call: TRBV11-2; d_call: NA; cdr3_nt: TGTGCCAGCAGCGAGAGGTTTGGAGCTTTCTTT; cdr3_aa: CASSERFGAFF
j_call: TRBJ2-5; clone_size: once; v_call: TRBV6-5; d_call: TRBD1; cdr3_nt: TGTGCCAGCAGTTACTCCGGACAGGGTTGGGAGACCCAGTACTTC; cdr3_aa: CASSYSGQGWETQYF
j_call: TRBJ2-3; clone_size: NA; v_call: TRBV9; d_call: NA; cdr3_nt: TGTGCCAGCAGCCCCAATTGGGGCACAGATACGCAGTATTTT; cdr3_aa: CASSPNWGTDTQYF
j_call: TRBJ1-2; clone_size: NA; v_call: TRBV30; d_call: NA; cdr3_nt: TGTGCCTGGAGTCTCCGGGGGAGATACTATGGCTACACCTTC; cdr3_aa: CAWSLRGRYYGYTF
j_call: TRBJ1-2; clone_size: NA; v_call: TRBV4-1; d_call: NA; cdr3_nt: TGCGCCAGCAGCCGGGCCCCAAGGGAGGGCTACACCTTC; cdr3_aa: CASSRAPREGYTF
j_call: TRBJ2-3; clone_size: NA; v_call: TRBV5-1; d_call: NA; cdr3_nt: TGCGCCAGCAGCTTAAGGGGAGATACAGATACGCAGTATTTT; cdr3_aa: CASSLRGDTDTQYF
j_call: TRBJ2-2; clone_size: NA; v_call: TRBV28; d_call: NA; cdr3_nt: TGTGCCAGCAGACGAGGGGTTTCCGGGGAGCTGTTTTTT; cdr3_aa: CASRRGVSGELFF
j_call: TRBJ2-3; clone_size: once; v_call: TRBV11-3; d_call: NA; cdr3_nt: TGTGCCAGCAGCTTAGGATCCTTGGGGTCCACCGGCGATACGCAGTATTTT; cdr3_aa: CASSLGSLGSTGDTQYF
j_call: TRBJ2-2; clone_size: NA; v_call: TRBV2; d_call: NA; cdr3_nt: TGTGCCACCAGCCAGGGATCGCTTAACACCGGGGAGCTGTTTTTT; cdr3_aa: CATSQGSLNTGELFF
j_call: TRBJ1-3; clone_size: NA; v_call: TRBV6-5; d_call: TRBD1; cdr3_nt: TGTGCCAGCAGTTATCTCCGGACAGGGGGACGAAACACCATATATTTT; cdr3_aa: CASSYLRTGGRNTIYF
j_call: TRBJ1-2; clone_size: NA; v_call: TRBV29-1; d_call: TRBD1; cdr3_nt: TGCAGCGTGTCGGACAGGGTACACTATGGCTACACCTTC; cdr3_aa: CSVSDRVHYGYTF
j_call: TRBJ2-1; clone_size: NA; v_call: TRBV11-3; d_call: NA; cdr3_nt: TGTGCCAGCAGCTTAAGGCCTGGGCGGACGAGTGAGCAGTTCTTC; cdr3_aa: CASSLRPGRTSEQFF
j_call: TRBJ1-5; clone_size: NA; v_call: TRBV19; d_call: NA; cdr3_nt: TGTGCCAGTAGTACCTATGATTCCAGCAATCAGCCCCAGCATTTT; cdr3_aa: CASSTYDSSNQPQHF
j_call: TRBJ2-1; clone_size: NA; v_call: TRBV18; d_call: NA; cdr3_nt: TGTGCCAGCACTATAGGGCCAGCCTCCTACAATGAGCAGTTCTTC; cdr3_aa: CASTIGPASYNEQFF
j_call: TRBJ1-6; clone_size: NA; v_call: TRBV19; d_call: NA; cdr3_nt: TGTGCCAGTAGTATACTTCGGAGCAGCCCGAATTCACCCCTCCACTTT; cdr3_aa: CASSILRSSPNSPLHF
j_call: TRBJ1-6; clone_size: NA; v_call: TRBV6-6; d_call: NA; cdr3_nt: TGTGCCAGCAGTTATGGCAGGGGCTATAATTCACCCCTCCACTTT; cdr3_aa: CASSYGRGYNSPLHF
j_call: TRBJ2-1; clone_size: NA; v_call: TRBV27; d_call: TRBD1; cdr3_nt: TGTGCCAGCACCCCCTTTGTGAGGGGGCTCCGGGATGAGCAGTTCTTC; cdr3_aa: CASTPFVRGLRDEQFF
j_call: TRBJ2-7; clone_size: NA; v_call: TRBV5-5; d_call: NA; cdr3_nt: TGTGCCAGCAAAAATGAGGTGAGCTACGAGCAGTACTTC; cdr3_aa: CASKNEVSYEQYF
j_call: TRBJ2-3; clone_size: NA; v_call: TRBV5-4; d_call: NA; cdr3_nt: TGTGCCAGCAGCCACACCGACCTGGCAGATACGCAGTATTTT; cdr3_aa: CASSHTDLADTQYF
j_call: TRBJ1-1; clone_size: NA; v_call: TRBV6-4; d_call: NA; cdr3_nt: TGTGCCAGCAGTCGCCTCGGATTGCGGCAGATGAACACTGAAGCTTTCTTT; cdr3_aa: CASSRLGLRQMNTEAFF
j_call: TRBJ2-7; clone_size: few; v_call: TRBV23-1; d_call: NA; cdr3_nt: TGCGCCAGCATCGGGGGCGGGTACGAGCAGTACTTC; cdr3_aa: CASIGGGYEQYF